A selection of T cell receptor beta chains follows, all from one sample in a study of blood T cell repertoires in COVID-19. Method: immunoSEQ multiplex PCR; TCRdb's copy keeps in-frame clones and lacks some. The sample yields about 32,000 clones, over 85% seen once. The sample consisted of peripheral blood. Source of these receptors: a male donor with active COVID-19. The CDR3 runs from the conserved cysteine through the conserved F or W. The D gene is left open where the match is weak. Part of the rows lack a size; the others show once, few, many or a class for expanded clones.

j_call clone_size v_call d_call cdr3_nt cdr3_aa
TRBJ1-5 - TRBV7-8 - TGTGCCAGCAGCCTGGGGAGGGCTCAGCCCCAGCATTTT CASSLGRAQPQHF
TRBJ2-1 - TRBV27 - TGTGCCAGCAGTCTCCAGGGGTCCTACAATGAGCAGTTCTTC CASSLQGSYNEQFF
TRBJ2-2 - TRBV7-7 TRBD1 TGTGCCAGCAGTTCGACAGGGACCGGGGAGCTGTTTTTT CASSSTGTGELFF
TRBJ1-5 - TRBV6-5 - TGTGCCAGCAGACTGGACAGTCTTAGCAATCAGCCCCAGCATTTT CASRLDSLSNQPQHF
TRBJ1-5 - TRBV7-2 TRBD1 TGTGCCAGCAGCTTCGGGACAGGGGGCGGTCAGCCCCAGCATTTT CASSFGTGGGQPQHF
TRBJ1-1 once TRBV5-6 - TGTGCCAGCAGTCAGGGGAACACTGAAGCTTTCTTT CASSQGNTEAFF
TRBJ1-1 - TRBV19 - TGTGCCAGTAGTTCAAGGGCCCGGGGTATGGAGGCTTTCTTT CASSSRARGMEAFF
TRBJ1-1 - TRBV6-1 - TGTGCCAGCAGTGATACCTGGGGGGTGAACACTGAAGCTTTCTTT CASSDTWGVNTEAFF
TRBJ2-5 - TRBV6-6 TRBD1 TGTGCCAGCAGTTACAGGGACAGGGGAGCGGAGACCCAGTACTTC CASSYRDRGAETQYF
TRBJ2-1 - TRBV5-6 TRBD1 TGTGCCAGCAAACGGCAGGGGGCGATCTATGAGCAGTTCTTC CASKRQGAIYEQFF
TRBJ2-2 - TRBV5-1 - TGCGCCAGCGGGGCAGTCGTTGATCCCGGGGAGCTGTTTTTT CASGAVVDPGELFF
TRBJ2-6 - TRBV2 - TGTGCCAGCGGAAACAGGGCTGGGGCCAACGTCCTGACTTTC CASGNRAGANVLTF
TRBJ1-1 - TRBV7-3 - TGTGCCAGCAGCTCCCAGGACAGATGGGGTTTCTTT CASSSQDRWGFF
TRBJ2-5 - TRBV30 - TGTGCCTGGGCCCGACAGGCCGGAGAGACCCAGTACTTC CAWARQAGETQYF
TRBJ1-2 - TRBV7-8 - TGTGCCAGCAGCTCGCACGAGGAGGCCCCCTATGGCTACACCTTC CASSSHEEAPYGYTF
TRBJ2-5 - TRBV27 - TGTGCCAGCAGTTTAGCGGGCTGGGAGACCCAGTACTTC CASSLAGWETQYF
TRBJ2-1 - TRBV7-9 - TGTGCCAGCAGCCCCGGCTCGTGGGAGGCCCGAGAGTCCGATAATGAGCAGTTCTTC CASSPGSWEARESDNEQFF
TRBJ2-2 - TRBV7-3 - TGTGCCAGCAGCTTAAACCCGGACCGGGGGACCGGGGAGCTGTTTTTT CASSLNPDRGTGELFF
TRBJ2-3 once TRBV7-3 TRBD2 TGTGCCAGCAGCGCTAGCGGGGCGGGACGAGATACGCAGTATTTT CASSASGAGRDTQYF
TRBJ2-1 - TRBV19 - TGTGCCAGTAGTATGGGACTTTTTCGAAATGAGCAGTTCTTC CASSMGLFRNEQFF
TRBJ2-3 - TRBV29-1 - TGCAGCGTAGGAACCCTGGGCCCGCAGGGGGGTAGCACAGATACGCAGTATTTT CSVGTLGPQGGSTDTQYF
TRBJ2-1 - TRBV6-5 TRBD1 TGTGCCAGCAGAGGACAGGGGAATGAGCAGTTCTTC CASRGQGNEQFF
TRBJ2-5 - TRBV7-2 TRBD1 TGTGCCAGCAGCCGTGGGACAGGGGAGACCCAGTACTTC CASSRGTGETQYF
TRBJ1-2 few TRBV7-2 - TGTGCCAGCAGCTTACCATTTCGCTCACGGTCGGGGTATGGCTACACCTTC CASSLPFRSRSGYGYTF
TRBJ1-1 few TRBV14 - TGTGCCAGCAGCCAAGCCCTATGGAGGCTTGAGCGCGCTAACACTGAAGCTTTCTTT CASSQALWRLERANTEAFF
TRBJ2-7 - TRBV5-1 - TGCGCCAGCAGCCCCCAGGCAGACCTTAACTTTCTGTACGAGCAGTACTTC CASSPQADLNFLYEQYF